This is a list of T cell receptor beta chains from one sample in a study of T-cell memory formation after mild COVID-19. TCRdb fed the 5' RACE reads into MiXCR, producing one record per CDR3 protein. Found here are 120,000 to 150,000 distinct CDR3 sequences, 6% to 7% of them singletons; the top ten hold approximately 2.2%. The sequenced sample consisted of PBMCs or a T cell subset sorted from them (not recorded which). Receptors originate from an adult woman who had mild COVID-19 (a few samples of this study predate the infection). Cell type and time point are not known. The CDR3 runs from the conserved cysteine through the conserved F or W. A D gene is named only where the DNA matches it firmly. Rows may omit the clone size; those that give it use once, few, many or a size class.

abundance,j_gene,d_gene,v_gene,CDR3aa,CDR3nt
many,TRBJ2-1,TRBD1,TRBV7-9,CASSEGQGSVFF,TGTGCCAGCAGCGAGGGACAGGGTTCGGTGTTCTTC
NA,TRBJ1-2,NA,TRBV5-6,CASSFFSGNYGYTF,TGTGCCAGCAGCTTCTTCTCAGGGAACTATGGCTACACCTTC
many,TRBJ2-1,NA,TRBV7-9,CASSLHGGGSYNEQFF,TGTGCCAGCAGCTTACACGGGGGCGGCTCCTACAATGAGCAGTTCTTC
many,TRBJ2-1,NA,TRBV20-1,CSASGSAQFF,TGCAGTGCTAGCGGGAGTGCGCAGTTCTTC
few,TRBJ1-4,NA,TRBV5-1,CASSKGGKGEKLFF,TGCGCCAGCAGCAAGGGCGGCAAGGGTGAAAAACTGTTTTTT
many,TRBJ2-3,TRBD1,TRBV5-1,CASSPGGASTDTQYF,TGCGCCAGCAGCCCAGGGGGCGCAAGCACAGATACGCAGTATTTT
many,TRBJ2-7,TRBD2,TRBV12-3/TRBV12-4,CASKTSSGTAYEQYF,TGTGCCAGCAAGACATCCAGCGGGACCGCATACGAGCAGTACTTC
NA,TRBJ2-4,NA,TRBV20-1,CSALRDQNIQYF,TGCAGTGCTTTACGGGACCAAAACATTCAGTACTTC
many,TRBJ2-1,TRBD2,TRBV20-1,CSARDPILAGRGYNEQFF,TGCAGTGCTAGAGATCCCATATTAGCGGGAAGGGGTTACAATGAGCAGTTCTTC
many,TRBJ1-4,TRBD1,TRBV7-9,CASSPPGQGLEKLFF,TGTGCCAGCAGCCCGCCGGGACAGGGTCTTGAAAAACTGTTTTTT
many,TRBJ2-1,NA,TRBV11-2,CASSSDGGTHNEQFF,TGTGCCAGCAGCTCAGACGGGGGGACACACAATGAGCAGTTCTTC
many,TRBJ2-4,NA,TRBV29-1,CSGIEQKLAKNIQYF,TGCAGCGGTATTGAGCAGAAACTAGCCAAAAACATTCAGTACTTC
many,TRBJ2-3,NA,TRBV19,CASSIVGPRGTQYF,TGTGCCAGTAGTATAGTGGGACCCCGCGGGACGCAGTATTTT
NA,TRBJ2-7,TRBD2,TRBV5-1,CASSLAPASGGAYEQYF,TGCGCCAGCAGCTTGGCCCCGGCTAGCGGGGGGGCCTACGAGCAGTACTTC
many,TRBJ2-1,TRBD2,TRBV5-1,CASSLRADSGSALHNEQFF,TGCGCCAGCAGCTTGAGGGCTGATAGCGGGAGTGCGTTACACAATGAGCAGTTCTTC
few,TRBJ1-2,NA,TRBV6-5,CASSYSTGINGYTF,TGTGCCAGCAGTTACTCGACAGGAATAAATGGCTACACCTTC
many,TRBJ2-7,TRBD2,TRBV4-2,CASSQRASGAGGPGEQYF,TGTGCCAGCAGCCAGAGGGCCTCCGGTGCGGGAGGGCCGGGGGAGCAGTACTTC
few,TRBJ1-3,TRBD1,TRBV27,CASSLSPTGASGNTIYF,TGTGCCAGCAGTCTATCACCGACAGGGGCCTCTGGAAACACCATATATTTT
few,TRBJ2-2,TRBD2,TRBV7-2,CASSLGPRGLAGNTGELFF,TGTGCCAGCAGCTTAGGTCCCCGCGGACTAGCGGGGAACACCGGGGAGCTGTTTTTT
few,TRBJ2-5,NA,TRBV29-1,CSVAEGGAGETQYF,TGCAGCGTGGCCGAGGGGGGGGCAGGGGAGACCCAGTACTTC
NA,TRBJ2-1,NA,TRBV7-3,CASSLASNNEQFF,TGTGCCAGCAGCTTGGCCAGCAACAATGAGCAGTTCTTC
NA,TRBJ1-6,NA,TRBV3-1,CASSVQDAGVSPLHF,TGTGCCAGCAGCGTGCAGGACGCGGGAGTTTCACCCCTCCACTTT
many,TRBJ2-7,TRBD2,TRBV20-1,CSARAASGSGYEQYF,TGCAGTGCTAGGGCGGCTAGCGGGAGTGGGTACGAGCAGTACTTC
NA,TRBJ2-6,TRBD1,TRBV3-1,CASSHALTGDSGANVLTF,TGTGCCAGCAGCCACGCTTTGACAGGGGACTCTGGGGCCAACGTCCTGACTTTC
NA,TRBJ1-4,TRBD1,TRBV9,CASSVGTGAEKLFF,TGTGCCAGCAGCGTGGGGACAGGCGCTGAAAAACTGTTTTTT
many,TRBJ1-5,NA,TRBV3-1,CASSSPGHNQPQHF,TGTGCCAGCAGCTCACCGGGACACAATCAGCCCCAGCATTTT
NA,TRBJ1-2,NA,TRBV20-1,CSASNTGNGYTF,TGCAGTGCTAGTAATACTGGGAATGGCTACACCTTC
NA,TRBJ1-5,NA,TRBV12-3/TRBV12-4,CASSLESRGNQPQHF,TGTGCCAGCAGTTTAGAGTCTAGGGGGAATCAGCCCCAGCATTTT
few,TRBJ2-7,NA,TRBV7-9,CASSPPWGYEQYF,TGTGCCAGCAGCCCCCCCTGGGGCTACGAGCAGTACTTC
many,TRBJ2-1,NA,TRBV12-3/TRBV12-4,CASSHQGKYNEQFF,TGTGCCAGCAGCCACCAGGGCAAGTACAATGAGCAGTTCTTC
NA,TRBJ1-1,NA,TRBV12-3/TRBV12-4,CASSLASSGLFPEAFF,TGTGCCAGCAGTTTAGCTAGTTCAGGGCTGTTCCCTGAAGCTTTCTTT
many,TRBJ2-1,TRBD2,TRBV4-2,CASSRTSGGALEQFF,TGTGCCAGCAGCCGGACTAGCGGGGGGGCCCTTGAGCAGTTCTTC